This TCR beta chain was sequenced for a study of regulatory T cells in long-lasting Graves disease. Through Arm-PCR of CDR3 regions and iRepertoire HTBI primers, TCR beta libraries were built. MiXCR, applied by TCRdb to the multiplex PCR reads, yields one record per CDR3 protein. Of hundreds of thousands of distinct CDR3 sequences listed, approximately 12% are singletons. V dropped 3 bases and J dropped 1 base, with 10 bases sitting between them. Germline values: CDR1 SNHLY, CDR2 FYNNEI. The CDR3 contains 14 residues. Study findings and constraints: Persistent Graves' patients showed a TCR diversity that was lower than that of newly diagnosed ones.

The time point denotes: newly diagnosed GD, antithyroid drugs for less than 3 months. With RNA extracted from PBMCs as input, the TCR library was made. At least ten counts were recorded for this clonotype. The antigen remains unidentified. These data also formed part of another study, on T cells in Graves' hyperthyroidism and ophthalmopathy.

This receptor was taken from a man under 40 with Graves disease. This sequence joins TRBV2 and TRBJ2-7, with a tentative D call TRBD1 (5 bases). The sequences come from peripheral blood mononuclear cells (PBMCs), collected at new diagnosis, from a patient treated with antithyroid drugs. The CDR3 nucleotides read TGTGCCAGCAGTGAGCGCAGGGCTTCCTACGAGCAGTACTTC. Translation: CASSERRASYEQYF.